This TCR beta chain was sequenced for a study of graft-versus-host responses after intestinal transplantation (dated by TCRdb to the early 2020s). Regarding the study in general: The transplants that recipients received were multivisceral, liver-intestinal, or isolated intestinal. To identify alloreactive clones, pre-transplant mixed lymphocyte reaction products were sequenced and compared with unstimulated pre-transplant donor and recipient T cells. A peak of at least 4% donor T cells among recipient peripheral blood mononuclear cells was the definition used for donor T cell macrochimerism. After intestinal transplantation, graft-versus-host and host-versus-graft alloreactive T cell clones were followed in the graft, circulation and bone marrow using bulk TCR-beta CDR3 sequencing. All recipients received anti-thymocyte globulin induction followed by maintenance tacrolimus and steroids for around three years. The cohort enrolled some 24 intestinal transplant recipients, one of whom was a retransplant, and a few patients without pretransplant specimens were excluded. Rather than being sequenced by the commercial service, samples from a few later patients were sequenced in-house on an Illumina MiSeq and processed with MiXCR. Overall study results and their limits: Conclusions were limited by the relatively low number and heterogeneity of intestinal transplant patients. Early after transplant, declines in HvG clones were associated with peak levels of circulating GvH clones. In the allografts of patients with donor T cell macrochimerism, GvH to HvG T cell clonal ratios were high. GvH clones turned up in recipient bone marrow, with some appearing earlier in ileal mucosa or blood, a pattern consistent with an intestinal mucosal origin.

The label giving this sample's time point can be read as: cells obtained before transplantation from donor or recipient. CD3+CD4+ and CD3+CD8+ populations were FACS-sorted from unstimulated pre-transplant donor and recipient cells taken from spleen or lymph nodes. A word on this clone: There is no known antigen for this receptor. No much larger clone exists at a distance of one base, and base qualities are not known.

Library generation was performed with the immunoSEQ multiplex PCR assay. In most patients, genomic DNA was isolated using the Qiagen DNeasy Blood and Tissue Kit and sent frozen to Adaptive Biotechnologies for TCR sequencing. For most patients, high-throughput TCR-beta CDR3 sequencing of genomic DNA was performed by Adaptive Biotechnologies. The authors' pipeline ran thus. TCR sequencing data were retrieved from Adaptive's ImmunoSEQ software for 15 to 20 patients, whereas a few other patients were processed with MiXCR and VDJtools. To correct CD4 versus CD8 sorting errors, sequences present in both subsets at a frequency ratio below 5:1 were removed. CDR3 nucleotide sequences shared between donor and recipient were removed because the origin of such sequences could not be assigned. Alloreactive clones required at least 2-fold expansion over unstimulated cells and minimum CFSE-low frequency of 0.002% (template counts) or 0.001% (read counts). Clones were considered mappable if detected in sequenced pre-transplant spleen, lymph node, or MLR CFSE-low populations of the donor or recipient. Cumulative frequency of alloreactive clones was calculated as a percentage of all sequences weighted by copy number. In TCRdb, the immuneACCESS table is reduced to in-frame sequences with V and J assigned. These tables do not hold every clone; where another copy was compared, an unresolved V gene accounts for under half, and the others remain unexplained. Clone size and V and J calls were adopted from that table, with D and trimming inferred from the DNA. Present in this sample are over 100,000 clones, 90% to 95% of which were seen just once. The top ten clonotypes cover around 1.2% of the sample.

According to the germline V gene (reference sequence), CDR1 reads DFQATT and CDR2 reads SNEGSKA. There are 11 amino acids in the CDR3, from cysteine to phenylalanine inclusive. The retained sequence is limited to the CDR3, 33 bases, with the frame set at the first base. V is reduced by 0 bases and J by 4 bases, leaving a spacing of 1 base between them. The V and J segments used are TRBV20-1 and TRBJ2-1, with the D gene too uncertain to name. The receptor's source is a human donor who was the organ donor for an intestinal transplant. This material consisted of unstimulated CD8+ T cells sorted from spleen or lymph node cells, taken before transplant. The CDR3 in this case is CSARDYNEQFF. The DNA sequence follows: TGCAGTGCTAGAGATTACAATGAGCAGTTCTTC.